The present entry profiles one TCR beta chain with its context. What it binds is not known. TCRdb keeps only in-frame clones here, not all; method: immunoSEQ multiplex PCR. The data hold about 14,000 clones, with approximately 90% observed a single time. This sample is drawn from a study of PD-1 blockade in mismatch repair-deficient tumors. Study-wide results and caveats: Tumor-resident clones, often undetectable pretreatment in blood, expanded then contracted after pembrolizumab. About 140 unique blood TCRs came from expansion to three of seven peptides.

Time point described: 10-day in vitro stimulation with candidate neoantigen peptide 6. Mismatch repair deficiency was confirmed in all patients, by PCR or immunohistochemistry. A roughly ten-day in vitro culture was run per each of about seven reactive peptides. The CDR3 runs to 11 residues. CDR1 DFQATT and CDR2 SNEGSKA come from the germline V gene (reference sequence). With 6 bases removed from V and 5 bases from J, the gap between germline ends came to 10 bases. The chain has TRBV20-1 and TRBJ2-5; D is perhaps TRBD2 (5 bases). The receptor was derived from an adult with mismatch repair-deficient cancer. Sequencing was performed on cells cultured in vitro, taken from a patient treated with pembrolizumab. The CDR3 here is CSAEGGETQYF. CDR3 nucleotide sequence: TGCAGTGCCGAGGGTGGCGAGACCCAGTACTTC.